One sample yielded the 21 T cell receptor beta chains listed below, sequenced in a study of cytomegalovirus exposure and HLA in healthy donors. Use of 60 Vbeta and 13 Jbeta primers characterized the PCR. The method was immunoSEQ multiplex PCR; TCRdb's version includes in-frame clones alone and lacks a portion of them. This table has about 130,000 clones, 60% to 80% appearing once. Sequencing was carried out using PBMCs. All receptors derive from a young man in good health and CMV-seronegative.

The CDR3: CASSVGGQGTTQYF. The CDR3 bases are TGTGCCAGCAGCGTAGGCGGACAGGGCACGACCCAGTACTTC. J is TRBJ2-5 and V is TRBV9; 8 bases are shared with TRBD1. The CDR3 loop spans 14 amino acids. Germline lookup yields CDR1 SGDLS and CDR2 YYNGEE. V was clipped by 0 bases and J by 7 bases; unmatched bases: 5.

This chain connects TRBV4-1 to TRBJ2-1; tentatively, D is TRBD2 (8 bases). The CDR3 consists of 17 residues. The germline V gene has CDR1 MGHRA and CDR2 YSYEKL. Trimming took off 3 bases at V and 5 bases at J, with 20 bases between the two ends. The CDR3 nucleotides are TGCGCCAGCAGCCAGCAAGCCGGGACTAGGGGGCACAATGAGCAGTTCTTC. Protein product: CASSQQAGTRGHNEQFF.

This chain connects TRBV10-3 to TRBJ2-1, with 7 bases that match TRBD2. Germline V gene sequence: CDR1 ENHRY, CDR2 SYGVKD. CDR3 size: 15 residues. The ends lost 2 bases at V and 6 bases at J; junction bases unmatched: 7. The CDR3 coding sequence is TGTGCCATCAGTGAGCTGGCGGGAGAGGTCAATGAGCAGTTCTTC. Its translation is CAISELAGEVNEQFF.

This chain connects TRBV6-5 to TRBJ2-2; tentatively, D is TRBD1 (5 bases). The CDR3 extends over 15 amino acids. CDR1 MNHEY and CDR2 SVGAGI come from the germline V gene. V was trimmed by 8 bases and J by 4 bases, leaving 17 bases between them. The CDR3 coding sequence is TGTGCCAGCCGGCGACAGTCTTGGAGCACCGGGGAGCTGTTTTTT. It specifies CASRRQSWSTGELFF.

The rearrangement joins TRBV6-5 to TRBJ2-6; D remains ambiguous. The V gene lost 2 bases and the J gene lost 1 base, with 6 bases spanning the gap. This CDR3 comprises 15 residues. Looked up from germline, CDR1 is MNHEY and CDR2 is SVGAGI. CDR3 sequence reads: CASSYSVSGANVLTF. CDR3 DNA sequence: TGTGCCAGCAGTTACAGCGTATCTGGGGCCAACGTCCTGACTTTC.

The chain uses TRBV6-1 and TRBJ2-7, with no clear D. Germline CDR1 is MNHNS and CDR2 is SASEGT. V gave up 2 bases and J gave up 2 bases, with 7 bases separating them. The CDR3 is 13 residues long. CDR3 nucleotides: TGTGCCAGCAGTGAATCCTCTGCCTACGAGCAGTACTTC. This codes for CASSESSAYEQYF.

This clone was recorded only once. The CDR3 coding sequence is TGTGCCAGCAGACGGCGGGAGACCCCCGGCAATGAGCAGTTCTTC. Its translation is CASRRRETPGNEQFF. V gene TRBV27 combines with J gene TRBJ2-1, with 7 bases matching TRBD2. The CDR3 runs to 15 residues. Germline V gene lookup returns CDR1 MNHEY and CDR2 SMNVEV (reference sequence). V lost 6 bases to trimming and J lost 6 bases; unmatched junction nucleotides: 11.

The genes are TRBV5-6 and TRBJ1-4; D not certain. The CDR3 covers 14 residues. Per germline, CDR1 SGHDT and CDR2 YYEEEE. Trimming shortened V by 4 bases and J by 8 bases, and 15 bases separated the two germline ends. The CDR3 region has the DNA TGTGCCAGCAGCCGCGTCGGGGATCACGAAAAACTGTTTTTT. Translation gives CASSRVGDHEKLFF.

This chain joins TRBV13 and TRBJ2-3; TRBD2 agrees at 15 bases. The V gene's germline CDR1 is PRHDT and CDR2 FYEKMQ (reference sequence). The CDR3 consists of 18 residues. The junction had 12 bases not matched to a gene; V was cut back by 5 bases and J by 6 bases. The DNA for the CDR3 is TGTGCCAGCAGCCCCCTGAGGACTAGCGGGAGGGCCTCCGATACGCAGTATTTT. This gives the protein CASSPLRTSGRASDTQYF.

This clone was detected a few times. This chain joins TRBV4-1 and TRBJ1-1, with D perhaps matching TRBD1 (6 bases). The CDR3 consists of 15 residues. Germline V CDR1 and CDR2: MGHRA, YSYEKL. With 1 base removed from V and 4 bases from J, the gap between germline ends came to 13 bases. This CDR3 is CASSQVFQGTTEAFF. As DNA, the CDR3 is TGCGCCAGCAGCCAAGTGTTTCAGGGGACCACTGAAGCTTTCTTT.

This sequence joins TRBV6-5 and TRBJ2-1; 9 bases align to TRBD2. Trimming cost V 5 bases and J 0 bases; bases outside gene matches: 2. The CDR3 length is 15 residues. Germline V lookup: CDR1 MNHEY, CDR2 SVGAGI. CDR3 amino acids: CASSLSGSSYNEQFF. As DNA, the CDR3 is TGTGCCAGCAGTCTTAGCGGGAGCTCCTACAATGAGCAGTTCTTC.

The rearrangement joins TRBV27 to TRBJ2-1, with 14 bases fitting TRBD2. Trimming removed 3 bases from V and 3 bases from J; junction bases left unmatched: 4. The germline V gene encodes CDR1 MNHEY and CDR2 SMNVEV (reference sequence). The length of the CDR3 is 17 residues. The CDR3 DNA sequence: TGTGCCAGCAGTTTGGGACTAGCGGGAGTTGGCTACAATGAGCAGTTCTTC. The encoded protein is CASSLGLAGVGYNEQFF.

This chain links TRBV10-3 with TRBJ2-5; D is perhaps TRBD2 (6 bases). CDR1 and CDR2 from the germline V gene are ENHRY and SYGVKD. Trimming cost V 3 bases and J 5 bases, with 10 bases left between them. The CDR3 is made up of 13 amino acids. CDR3 in DNA: TGTGCCATCAGTGACGGGGGATGGGAGACCCAGTACTTC. This codes for CAISDGGWETQYF.

The rearrangement uses TRBV2 and TRBJ1-5, with 9 bases identical to TRBD1. CDR1 and CDR2 from the germline V gene are SNHLY and FYNNEI. CDR3 length equals 15 residues. V gave up 6 bases and J gave up 4 bases; unmatched junction bases: 7. CDR3 amino acids: CASSANRGPNQPQHF. The CDR3 DNA reads as TGTGCCAGCAGCGCCAACAGGGGGCCAAATCAGCCCCAGCATTTT.

The rearrangement links TRBV6-1 to TRBJ2-7, with TRBD2 matching 8 bases. From germline, CDR1 is MNHNS and CDR2 SASEGT. The CDR3 has 14 residues. The V gene end was trimmed by 4 bases and the J gene end by 7 bases; junction bases not matched to a gene: 9. CDR3 in amino acids: CASSASGRLQEQYF. The CDR3 bases are TGTGCCAGCAGTGCCAGCGGGAGACTACAGGAGCAGTACTTC.

The chain couples TRBV5-1 to TRBJ2-7; 7 nucleotides line up with TRBD2. Germline V gives CDR1 SGHRS, CDR2 YFSETQ. The CDR3 contains 15 residues. The J segment lost 0 bases and the V segment lost 5 bases, leaving 8 bases of the junction unmatched. Written as DNA, the CDR3 is TGCGCCAGCAGTTTTGAGCGGGGTCCCTCCTACGAGCAGTACTTC. It specifies CASSFERGPSYEQYF.

The V gene is TRBV6-1, the J gene TRBJ1-5, with 8 bases matching TRBD1. The trim removed 3 bases at V and 9 bases at J, leaving 10 bases unmatched. The germline V gene encodes CDR1 MNHNS and CDR2 SASEGT. The CDR3 has 15 residues. CDR3: CASSEQGQDALPQHF. CDR3 DNA: TGTGCCAGCAGTGAGCAGGGACAGGACGCTCTGCCCCAGCATTTT.

The chain uses TRBV28 and TRBJ1-2, with 7 bases matching TRBD1. In germline, CDR1 is MDHEN, CDR2 SYDVKM. The V segment lost 6 bases and the J segment 6 bases; nucleotides outside the gene matches: 7. CDR3 length equals 13 residues. CDR3 in amino acids: CASSRQTGHGYTF. The CDR3, as DNA: TGTGCCAGCAGCAGACAGACAGGGCATGGCTACACCTTC.

The chain couples TRBV7-9 to TRBJ2-3; D gene uncertain. CDR1 is SEHNR, CDR2 FQNEAQ, per germline (reference sequence). Trimming left V 2 bases short and J 3 bases short, with 12 bases between. The CDR3 is 15 residues long. The chain's CDR3 is CASSLLESKTDTQYF. The CDR3 DNA follows: TGTGCCAGCAGCTTACTTGAGTCAAAGACAGATACGCAGTATTTT. Full variable domain (missing parts from reference TRBV7-9 and TRBJ2-3): DTGVSQNPRHKITKRGQNVTFRCDPISEHNRLYWYRQTLGQGPEFLTYFQNEAQLEKSRLLSDRFSAERPKGSFSTLEIQRTEQGDSAMYLCASSLLESKTDTQYFGPGTRLTVL.

The rearrangement joins TRBV29-1 to TRBJ2-7; TRBD2 might be the D (5 bases). Per germline, CDR1 SQVTM and CDR2 ANQGSEA. V lost 2 bases, J lost 6 bases, and 23 bases lay in between. The CDR3 runs to 16 residues. The CDR3 sequence: CSVEKTSGARFGEQYF. As DNA, the CDR3 is TGCAGCGTTGAAAAAACAAGCGGTGCCAGATTTGGCGAGCAGTACTTC.

This chain uses TRBV7-9 with TRBJ2-2; D might be TRBD1 (7 bases). This CDR3 is built from 16 residues. Between the trimmed V and J ends, which lost 5 bases and 8 bases, there was a span of 21 bases. CDR1 is SEHNR and CDR2 is FQNEAQ in the germline V gene (reference sequence). CDR3 sequence reads: CASSPVRGLAGGELFF. CDR3 DNA: TGTGCCAGCAGCCCCGTTAGGGGGCTGGCGGGAGGGGAGCTGTTTTTT.